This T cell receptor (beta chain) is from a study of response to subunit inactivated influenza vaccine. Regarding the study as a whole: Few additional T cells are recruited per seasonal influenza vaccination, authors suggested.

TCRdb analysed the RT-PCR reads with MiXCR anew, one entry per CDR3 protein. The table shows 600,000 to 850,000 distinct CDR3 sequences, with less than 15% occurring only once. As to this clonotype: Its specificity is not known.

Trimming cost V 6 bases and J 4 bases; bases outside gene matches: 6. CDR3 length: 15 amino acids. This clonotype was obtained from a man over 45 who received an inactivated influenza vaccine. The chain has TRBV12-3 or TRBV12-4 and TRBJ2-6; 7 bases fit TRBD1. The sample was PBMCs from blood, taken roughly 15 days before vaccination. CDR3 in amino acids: CASRNRGSGANVLTF. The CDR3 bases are TGTGCCAGCAGAAACAGGGGATCGGGGGCCAACGTCCTGACTTTC.